The clone carrying this T cell receptor beta chain has at least ten counts. Sequencing libraries for TCR beta were prepared with iRepertoire HTBI primers and Arm-PCR of CDR3 regions. Using its own MiXCR run on the multiplex PCR reads, TCRdb lists one record per CDR3 protein. The sample lists about 470,000 distinct CDR3 sequences; more than 12% were seen once. This entry comes from a study of regulatory T cells in long-lasting Graves disease. Across the whole study: Graves' patients who were just diagnosed had used antithyroid drugs for under 3 months.

The CDR3 extends over 13 amino acids. Trimming shortened V by 6 bases and J by 4 bases, and 13 bases separated the two germline ends. Germline-derived CDR1 and CDR2 are DFQATT and SNEGSKA (reference sequence). Time point reported: newly diagnosed GD, antithyroid drugs for less than 3 months. From RNA extracted from PBMCs, the TCR library was made. These sequences were also reported in another study, on T cells in Graves' hyperthyroidism and ophthalmopathy. That study reports: Absent ophthalmopathy progression within 18 months defined stable Graves' hyperthyroidism. Uncontrolled infections, other autoimmune diseases, pregnancy or lactation led to exclusion of patients.

The source material was peripheral blood mononuclear cells (PBMCs), sampled at new diagnosis, from a patient treated with antithyroid drugs. The chain recombines TRBV20-1 with TRBJ2-1; D is unclear. This TCR came from a woman in her thirties with Graves disease. The DNA of the CDR3 is TGCAGTGCGCCCGGGCCCCTATACAATGAGCAGTTCTTC. Translation: CSAPGPLYNEQFF.